This T cell receptor (beta chain) was sequenced during a study of a mutant IDH1 vaccine in newly diagnosed glioma. Study-level findings and limits: Approximately 93% of patients showed vaccine-induced immune responses across multiple MHC alleles.

On this clone itself: What it recognizes is unknown.

As for time point: week 47, end of study. It was 300 ug of mutant IDH1 20-mer peptide that made up each vaccine dose, given with topical imiquimod. The table came from immunoSEQ multiplex PCR; TCRdb's copy has only in-frame clones and leaves some out. The profile shows about 56,000 clones, about 80% of them singletons. The germline V and J ends were trimmed by 6 bases and 7 bases, with 16 bases remaining between them. Germline CDR1 and CDR2: KGHSH and LQKENI. The CDR3 runs 14 residues. The chain employs TRBV18 and TRBJ1-5; no reliable D call. The TCR originated in a man aged 45 to 65 with glioma. Sequencing used PBMCs, obtained from a glioma patient whose treatment included an IDH1 peptide vaccine. CDR3 residues: CASSTSLGKQPQHF. CDR3 bases: TGTGCCAGCTCTACCAGTCTGGGTAAGCAGCCCCAGCATTTT.